These 21 T cell receptor beta chains were sequenced from one sample in a study of T cells in Graves' hyperthyroidism and ophthalmopathy. Amplified regions were TCR beta CDR3 sequences from RNA transcripts. HTBI primers drove first-round RT-PCR of the TCR CDR3. MiXCR, run by TCRdb on the multiplex PCR reads, gives a single entry per CDR3 protein. This sample yields hundreds of thousands of distinct CDR3 sequences, of which 15% to 20% are seen a single time; less than 55% belongs to the top ten. The sequencing sample was made of blood. The receptors were sampled from a man aged 40-49 years with Graves' ophthalmopathy.

In this sample, this clonotype turned up a few times. The rearrangement uses TRBV28 and TRBJ2-1; D is unresolved. Germline V gene lookup returns CDR1 MDHEN and CDR2 SYDVKM. V gave up 5 bases and J gave up 5 bases, with 16 bases separating them. The CDR3 consists of 15 residues. This CDR3 reads CASSGVRSRDNEQFF. The DNA of the CDR3 is TGTGCCAGCAGTGGAGTTCGGTCTAGGGACAATGAGCAGTTCTTC.

This clonotype has a single count. This sequence joins TRBV11-2 and TRBJ2-5; a weak D match, TRBD2 (6 bases). The CDR3 contains 12 residues. Germline CDR1 is SGHAT and CDR2 is FQNNGV. Between the trimmed V and J ends, which lost 5 bases and 7 bases, there was a span of 11 bases. CDR3 in DNA: TGTGCCAGCAGCGCACCCGGGGGGACCCAGTACTTC. Translation: CASSAPGGTQYF.

The chain uses TRBV5-1 and TRBJ1-6; D remains ambiguous. The ends were cut back, 1 base at V and 9 bases at J, with 14 bases in the middle. Germline V gene lookup returns CDR1 SGHRS and CDR2 YFSETQ. This CDR3 is 15 amino acids long. CDR3 amino acids: CASSLRWEGGSPLHF. DNA of the CDR3: TGCGCCAGCAGCTTGAGGTGGGAGGGAGGTTCACCCCTCCACTTT.

This chain uses TRBV4-1 with TRBJ1-4; weak D call: TRBD1 (5 bases). Trimming took off 0 bases at V and 2 bases at J, with 7 bases between the two ends. Germline loops: CDR1 MGHRA, CDR2 YSYEKL. The CDR3 totals 15 residues. The CDR3 DNA sequence: TGCGCCAGCAGCCAAGAAGGGACGACTAATGAAAAACTGTTTTTT. It encodes CASSQEGTTNEKLFF.

The sample holds a few counts of this clonotype. The genes are TRBV10-3 and TRBJ1-6, with a tentative D call TRBD1 (5 bases). The germline CDR1 and CDR2 sequences are ENHRY and SYGVKD. CDR3 length: 15 residues. The germline V and J ends were trimmed by 2 bases and 9 bases, with 14 bases remaining between them. CDR3 in DNA: TGTGCCATCAGTGAGGGGGGGAAGTTAGCTTCACCCCTCCACTTT. This translates into CAISEGGKLASPLHF.

This clonotype was seen many times. In DNA form, the CDR3 reads TGTGCCAGCAGCGCCCGCACGCAACCCACAGATACGCAGTATTTT. It encodes CASSARTQPTDTQYF. V gene TRBV11-1 combines with J gene TRBJ2-3, with unresolved D. Per germline, CDR1 SGHAT and CDR2 FQDESV (reference sequence). The CDR3 sequence is 15 residues long. V shed 5 bases and J shed 2 bases, with 14 bases lying between them.

This clonotype was picked up many times. V is TRBV6-7 and J is TRBJ2-1; 12 nucleotides agree with TRBD1. TRBV6-7 is recorded as an ORF, its role being uncertain. CDR3 size: 18 residues. V shed 0 bases, J shed 8 bases, and the junction held 11 bases outside the gene matches. The CDR3 DNA reads TGTGCCAGCAGTTACTCACCCGGGACAGGGGGCGATAGGGATGAGCAGTTCTTC. Its protein is CASSYSPGTGGDRDEQFF.

This rearrangement joins TRBV4-2 to TRBJ2-1, with 9 positions matching TRBD1. V was clipped by 4 bases and J by 3 bases; unmatched bases: 7. CDR3 length: 16 amino acids. Germline V gene lookup returns CDR1 LGHNA and CDR2 YNFKEQ. Here the CDR3 reads CASSPGGQGIYNEQFF. DNA of the CDR3: TGTGCCAGCAGCCCCGGGGGACAGGGTATCTACAATGAGCAGTTCTTC.

The chain has TRBV7-9 and TRBJ1-1; 9 bases fit TRBD1. J was trimmed by 1 base and V by 4 bases; bases with no gene match: 7. Germline-derived CDR1 and CDR2 are SEHNR and FQNEAQ (reference sequence). This CDR3 comprises 16 residues. The CDR3 region is CASSSIPGQGNTEAFF. The CDR3 coding sequence is TGTGCCAGCAGCTCGATCCCGGGACAGGGGAACACTGAAGCTTTCTTT.

This chain uses TRBV10-3 with TRBJ1-3; D possibly corresponds to TRBD1 (5 bases). V was cut by 0 bases and J by 4 bases, with 10 bases left in between. CDR3 size: 15 residues. Germline lookup yields CDR1 ENHRY and CDR2 SYGVKD. The CDR3 DNA sequence: TGTGCCATCAGTGAGTCCCAGGGCTCCGGAAACACCATATATTTT. Translated, it gives CAISESQGSGNTIYF.

The chain is built from TRBV14 and TRBJ2-3; TRBD2 might be the D (6 bases). Germline V gene lookup returns CDR1 SGHDN and CDR2 FVKESK. Trimming pared 3 bases from V and 5 bases from J, leaving 18 bases between. CDR3 size: 16 residues. The CDR3: CASSHHRGFLLDTQYF. CDR3 bases: TGTGCCAGCAGCCATCATCGGGGGTTTCTTCTAGATACGCAGTATTTT.

This clonotype has a count of ten or more. The chain couples TRBV5-6 to TRBJ1-5, with D perhaps matching TRBD1 (5 bases). V lost 5 bases and J 1 base, leaving 10 bases between the germline ends. Germline CDR1 reads SGHDT; CDR2 reads YYEEEE. The CDR3 is 14 residues long. The CDR3 region is CASSFGGSNQPQHF. The CDR3 bases are TGTGCCAGCAGTTTTGGGGGGAGCAATCAGCCCCAGCATTTT.

The V gene is TRBV7-9, the J gene TRBJ1-2; D unclear. Trimming left V 1 base short and J 8 bases short, with 14 bases between. Germline lookup yields CDR1 SEHNR and CDR2 FQNEAQ (reference sequence). The CDR3 has 14 amino acids. The CDR3 reads CASSLDNGLTGYTF. CDR3 DNA sequence: TGTGCCAGCAGCTTAGACAACGGACTAACGGGCTACACCTTC.

This clonotype came up a few times. The V and J genes are TRBV7-9 and TRBJ2-1; TRBD2 agrees at 13 bases. The V gene's germline CDR1 is SEHNR and CDR2 FQNEAQ (reference sequence). J lost 0 bases, V lost 5 bases, and 16 bases had no gene match. CDR3 size: 21 residues. CDR3 nucleotides: TGTGCCAGCAGCCCGTATCGTGGGACTAGCGGGGCACGAAGCTCCTACAATGAGCAGTTCTTC. It specifies CASSPYRGTSGARSSYNEQFF.

The chain couples TRBV7-3 to TRBJ2-1; TRBD2 matches at 9 bases. Looked up from germline, CDR1 is SGHTA and CDR2 is FQGTGA. V was clipped by 5 bases and J by 9 bases; unmatched bases: 11. This CDR3 has 15 amino acids. The DNA of the CDR3 is TGTGCCAGCAGCCCCGGAGGTAGCGGGAGAGGTGAGCAGTTCTTC. It is translated as CASSPGGSGRGEQFF. Supplemented by reference TRBV7-3 and TRBJ2-1, the full variable domain reads GAGVSQTPSNKVTEKGKYVELRCDPISGHTALYWYRQSLGQGPEFLIYFQGTGAADDSGLPNDRFFAVRPEGSVSTLKIQRTERGDSAVYLCASSPGGSGRGEQFFGPGTRLTVL.

As regards this clonotype: Possible read error: a much larger clone is one base away. The chain uses TRBV6-5 and TRBJ1-5, with D possibly matching TRBD1 (5 bases). Germline assignment: CDR1 MNHEY and CDR2 SVGAGI. The CDR3 covers 15 residues. CDR3 bases: TGTGCCAGCAGTTACTTAGGGGTAAGCAATCAGCCCCAGCGTTTT. It specifies CASSYLGVSNQPQRF.

The chain combines TRBV5-1 with TRBJ1-1; D is ambiguous. V dropped 4 bases and J dropped 0 bases, with 4 bases sitting between them. Germline V CDR1 and CDR2: SGHRS, YFSETQ. The CDR3 extends over 12 amino acids. CDR3 amino acids: CASSEVNTEAFF. CDR3 nucleotide sequence: TGCGCCAGCAGCGAGGTGAACACTGAAGCTTTCTTT.

This clonotype was counted many times. The rearrangement links TRBV6-1 to TRBJ1-1, with D hard to call. Trimming removed 1 base from V and 0 bases from J, with 9 bases in between. The germline V gene encodes CDR1 MNHNS and CDR2 SASEGT. This CDR3 is 15 amino acids long. In DNA, the CDR3 is TGTGCCAGCAGTGAAGTCACGGCCATGAACACTGAAGCTTTCTTT. Translating gives CASSEVTAMNTEAFF.

The chain uses TRBV6-5 and TRBJ2-2; TRBD1 agrees at 9 bases. The junction had 10 bases not matched to a gene; V was cut back by 4 bases and J by 1 base. The germline V gene encodes CDR1 MNHEY and CDR2 SVGAGI. This CDR3 region has 18 residues. CDR3 loop: CASSLLGTGQGNTGELFF. The CDR3 region has the DNA TGTGCCAGCAGTTTACTAGGGACGGGACAGGGGAACACCGGGGAGCTGTTTTTT.

The rearrangement uses TRBV28 and TRBJ2-6, with 10 bases lining up with TRBD1. This CDR3 comprises 18 residues. With 6 bases clipped from V and 0 bases from J, the junction kept 8 bases outside the gene matches. Germline CDR1 reads MDHEN; CDR2 reads SYDVKM. This CDR3 is CASSSLTGGSSGANVLTF. The DNA for the CDR3 is TGTGCCAGCAGCTCCCTGACAGGGGGCTCCTCTGGGGCCAACGTCCTGACTTTC.

This clonotype was picked up many times. This rearrangement joins TRBV20-1 to TRBJ2-3, with 8 positions matching TRBD2. This CDR3 has 13 amino acids. CDR1 DFQATT and CDR2 SNEGSKA come from the germline V gene (reference sequence). J lost 4 bases, V lost 3 bases, and 3 bases had no gene match. CDR3 sequence: CSARRLASDTQYF. The CDR3 region has the DNA TGCAGTGCTAGGAGACTAGCGTCAGATACGCAGTATTTT.